The source of this T cell receptor beta chain is a study of shared clonotypes between healthy human individuals. Study in general: Each donor's CD4 naive and CD4 memory cells filled three plates apiece, CD8 naive two, and CD8 memory one.

Sorted subsets were amplified in replicate PCRs using 200 ng DNA, roughly 30,000 T cell genomes. Sequencing used immunoSEQ multiplex PCR; TCRdb keeps in-frame clones, though not all of them. The table has about 1 million clones, around 74% seen once. Between the trimmed V and J ends, which lost 5 bases and 3 bases, there was a span of 17 bases. The length of the CDR3 is 16 residues. The germline V gene encodes CDR1 LNHDA and CDR2 SQIVND (reference sequence). This receptor was taken from a man younger than 30 in good health. V usage is TRBV19 and J usage is TRBJ1-5, with D possibly TRBD1 on 5 matching bases. The sample was memory CD4+ T cells sorted from blood. Subset: CD45RA-negative fraction. This CDR3 is CASSSTGEGTNQPQHF. The CDR3 DNA sequence: TGTGCCAGTAGTTCCACGGGGGAGGGGACCAATCAGCCCCAGCATTTT.